These 6 T cell receptor beta chains were all obtained from the same sample, sequenced in a study of cytomegalovirus exposure and HLA in healthy donors. The PCR used 60 Vbeta and 13 Jbeta primers. TCRdb's table, derived via immunoSEQ multiplex PCR, lists solely in-frame clones and lacks some. The sample carries approximately 220,000 clones, about four fifths recorded once. Sequenced: PBMCs. The receptor set was obtained from a man younger than 45 in good health and CMV-seronegative.

J is TRBJ1-1 and V is TRBV5-6; 8 bases are shared with TRBD1. CDR1 is SGHDT and CDR2 is YYEEEE in the germline V gene. Unmatched junction bases numbered 7, after V lost 3 bases and J lost 0 bases. The CDR3 contains 16 residues. Here the CDR3 DNA reads TGTGCCAGCAGCTCCTACCAGGGGGCGCTGAACACTGAAGCTTTCTTT. Translating it yields CASSSYQGALNTEAFF.

This clone has more than one count but fewer than ten. The V gene is TRBV5-1, the J gene TRBJ2-3; possibly TRBD1 for D (5 bases). CDR1 is SGHRS and CDR2 is YFSETQ in the germline V gene. Between the trimmed V and J ends, which lost 1 base and 2 bases, there was a span of 11 bases. The CDR3 contains 15 residues. CDR3 sequence reads: CASSLTDSTTDTQYF. In DNA, the CDR3 is TGCGCCAGCAGCTTGACCGACAGTACCACAGATACGCAGTATTTT.

This clone turned up a few times. CDR3 DNA: TGTGCCAGCGGGTCTGGAGGGGTTCATAATTCACCCCTCCACTTT. Amino acids: CASGSGGVHNSPLHF. The chain is built from TRBV6-6 and TRBJ1-6; maybe TRBD1 (5 bases). The V end lost 8 bases, the J end lost 5 bases, and 16 bases lay between the germline ends. CDR3 size: 15 residues. The germline V gene has CDR1 MNHNY and CDR2 SVGAGI (reference sequence).

CDR3 loop: CASSLLAGSNEQFF. The CDR3 DNA is TGTGCCAGCAGCTTGCTAGCGGGGAGTAATGAGCAGTTCTTC. This chain uses TRBV5-6 with TRBJ2-1, with 9 positions matching TRBD2. The V segment lost 1 base and the J segment 7 bases; nucleotides outside the gene matches: 3. In germline, CDR1 is SGHDT, CDR2 YYEEEE. The CDR3 length is 14 residues.

The V call is TRBV6-5, the J call TRBJ1-1; TRBD1 matches 7 bases. V dropped 7 bases and J dropped 1; count of bases not matched to a gene: 3. The CDR3 has 13 residues. Germline V lookup: CDR1 MNHEY, CDR2 SVGAGI. The CDR3, as DNA: TGTGCCAGCACCCGACAGGGGAACACTGAAGCTTTCTTT. It specifies CASTRQGNTEAFF.

The genes are TRBV6-1 and TRBJ2-5, with a tentative D call TRBD1 (5 bases). Germline CDR1 reads MNHNS; CDR2 reads SASEGT. This CDR3 is built from 13 residues. The V end was cut by 4 bases, the J end by 5 bases, with 11 bases between. DNA for the CDR3: TGTGCCAGCAGTGCAGGGTTCGGGGAGACCCAGTACTTC. It specifies CASSAGFGETQYF.